These 28 T cell receptor beta chains were sequenced from one sample in a study of T cell changes during pregnancy in multiple sclerosis. TCRdb keeps only in-frame clones here, not all; method: immunoSEQ multiplex PCR. The sample lists some 60,000 clones; roughly 90% were seen once. The sequencing used peripheral blood, collected before pregnancy. These receptors all come from a female donor with multiple sclerosis, enrolled in a pregnancy study.

V and J are TRBV7-3 and TRBJ2-5; possibly TRBD1 for D (5 bases). The CDR3 length is 13 residues. The V and J ends lost 2 bases and 5 bases respectively, with 9 bases between them. Germline loops: CDR1 SGHTA, CDR2 FQGTGA. DNA for the CDR3: TGTGCCAGCAGCTTAGGCAGGGTGGAGACCCAGTACTTC. It codes for CASSLGRVETQYF.

The chain has TRBV5-1 and TRBJ1-1; 9 nucleotides agree with TRBD1. In germline, CDR1 is SGHRS, CDR2 YFSETQ. The CDR3 runs to 13 residues. The J segment lost 4 bases and the V segment lost 5 bases, leaving 3 bases of the junction unmatched. DNA for the CDR3: TGCGCCAGCAGACCGACAGGGGGCACTGAAGCTTTCTTT. Its protein product is CASRPTGGTEAFF.

The chain recombines TRBV5-8 with TRBJ2-3, with D possibly TRBD2 on 6 matching bases. CDR1 and CDR2 (germline): SGHTS, YDEGEE. V dropped 4 bases and J dropped 2 bases, with 11 bases sitting between them. CDR3 length: 14 residues. In DNA form, the CDR3 reads TGTGCCAGCAGCCGGGACTCCTACACAGATACGCAGTATTTT. Protein product: CASSRDSYTDTQYF.

This clone has a count of ten or more. The chain joins TRBV4-2 to TRBJ1-2; perhaps TRBD1 as D (5 bases). The V end lost 2 bases, the J end lost 5 bases, and 15 bases lay between the germline ends. Germline CDR1 and CDR2: LGHNA and YNFKEQ. CDR3 length: 15 residues. CDR3 region: CASSQTPRQSYGYTF. The CDR3 bases are TGTGCCAGCAGCCAAACGCCGAGACAGAGTTATGGCTACACCTTC.

The chain is built from TRBV6-1 and TRBJ2-7, with a weak D call TRBD2 (6 bases). Per germline, CDR1 MNHNS and CDR2 SASEGT. The CDR3 covers 14 residues. The germline V and J ends were trimmed by 8 bases and 0 bases, with 14 bases remaining between them. CDR3 bases: TGTGCCAGCTCCTCCCTCGGGGGCTCCTACGAGCAGTACTTC. Translating gives CASSSLGGSYEQYF.

The rearrangement joins TRBV4-3 to TRBJ1-2; maybe TRBD1 (6 bases). Germline CDR1 LGHNA, CDR2 YSLEER. With 1 base removed from V and 8 bases from J, the gap between germline ends came to 17 bases. This CDR3 contains 15 residues. CDR3 in amino acids: CASSQVPQGMEGYTF. CDR3 DNA sequence: TGCGCCAGCAGCCAAGTCCCCCAGGGGATGGAAGGCTACACCTTC.

The chain uses TRBV10-3 and TRBJ1-5; no firm D call. Per germline, CDR1 ENHRY and CDR2 SYGVKD. V was clipped by 0 bases and J by 3 bases, with 6 bases between them. The CDR3 length is 14 residues. CDR3: CAISESLSNQPQHF. The CDR3 region has the DNA TGTGCCATCAGTGAGTCCCTATCCAATCAGCCCCAGCATTTT.

This chain uses TRBV27 with TRBJ1-2; 7 nucleotides match TRBD1. V trimming: 6 bases; J trimming: 6 bases; junction bases outside the gene matches: 10. The CDR3 length is 14 residues. The germline CDR1 and CDR2 sequences are MNHEY and SMNVEV (reference sequence). The CDR3: CASSTGTVRDGYTF. As DNA, the CDR3 is TGTGCCAGCAGCACTGGGACAGTCCGAGATGGCTACACCTTC.

The rearrangement uses TRBV25-1 and TRBJ2-7, with TRBD2 identical over 7 bases. After removal of 3 bases from V and 2 bases from J, the junction contained 10 bases not matched to a gene. Germline-derived CDR1 and CDR2 are MGHDK and SYGVNS. The CDR3 has 16 residues. The CDR3 sequence: CASSDPLGLGTYEQYF. CDR3 nucleotide sequence: TGTGCCAGCAGTGACCCCCTCGGACTAGGAACCTACGAGCAGTACTTC.

The chain carries TRBV25-1 and TRBJ1-1; 9 nucleotides align to TRBD1. The germline V gene has CDR1 MGHDK and CDR2 SYGVNS. The length of the CDR3 is 17 residues. The ends lost 5 bases at V and 0 bases at J; junction bases unmatched: 10. CDR3 sequence (DNA): TGTGCCAGCAGTAGCTACAGGGGGCGATGGGTGAACACTGAAGCTTTCTTT. Its translation is CASSSYRGRWVNTEAFF.

This chain joins TRBV9 and TRBJ2-7, with 10 nucleotides matching TRBD1. Germline V gives CDR1 SGDLS, CDR2 YYNGEE. The CDR3 is 15 residues long. V shed 0 bases and J 2 bases; nucleotides not matched to a gene: 2. In DNA, the CDR3 is TGTGCCAGCAGCGTAGGTGGGACAGGGGCCTACGAGCAGTACTTC. Translating gives CASSVGGTGAYEQYF.

The chain is built from TRBV30 and TRBJ1-2; D possibly corresponds to TRBD1 (5 bases). Trimming stripped 0 bases from V and 7 bases from J, with 12 bases between. In germline, CDR1 is GTSNPN, CDR2 SVGIG (reference sequence). The CDR3 length is 13 residues. This CDR3 is CAWSVERGGGYTF. In nucleotides, the CDR3 is TGTGCCTGGAGTGTAGAGAGGGGAGGTGGCTACACCTTC.

The V call is TRBV5-5, the J call TRBJ2-7, with 7 positions matching TRBD1. The CDR3 covers 14 residues. The germline CDR1 and CDR2 sequences are SGHKS and YYEKEE (reference sequence). J gave up 0 bases and V 3 bases, and 3 bases lay outside the gene matches. DNA for the CDR3: TGTGCCAGCAGCTCGGGACAGTACTCCTACGAGCAGTACTTC. Translated: CASSSGQYSYEQYF.

The CDR3: CASSADTGTGNEKLFF. As DNA, the CDR3 is TGTGCCAGCAGCGCCGACACCGGGACAGGGAATGAAAAACTGTTTTTT. V gene TRBV9 combines with J gene TRBJ1-4; 9 bases align to TRBD1. Germline V gives CDR1 SGDLS, CDR2 YYNGEE. The CDR3 runs 16 residues. The V and J ends lost 3 bases and 5 bases, in that order; junction bases with no gene match: 8.

CDR3 loop: CASSLKVWGQDTEAFF. The CDR3 region has the DNA TGTGCCAGCAGCTTAAAAGTCTGGGGGCAGGACACTGAAGCTTTCTTT. The genes are TRBV7-8 and TRBJ1-1, with D perhaps TRBD1 (6 bases). V lost 2 bases and J lost 3, with 16 bases in between. Germline CDR1 reads SGHVS; CDR2 reads FQNEAQ. The CDR3 runs to 16 residues.

This sequence joins TRBV2 and TRBJ2-7, with TRBD2 matching 8 bases. Germline loops: CDR1 SNHLY, CDR2 FYNNEI. V dropped 7 bases and J dropped 1; count of bases not matched to a gene: 3. The CDR3 spans 13 residues. Here the CDR3 reads CASKRGGSYEQYF. The CDR3 DNA reads as TGTGCCAGCAAACGGGGGGGATCCTACGAGCAGTACTTC. The full variable domain, completed using reference TRBV2 and TRBJ2-7, is EPEVTQTPSHQVTQMGQEVILRCVPISNHLYFYWYRQILGQKVEFLVSFYNNEISEKSEIFDDQFSVERPDGSNFTLKIRSTKLEDSAMYFCASKRGGSYEQYFGPGTRLTVT.

The chain joins TRBV5-8 to TRBJ1-2; D is possibly TRBD1 (5 bases). CDR3 length: 14 residues. Per the germline V gene, CDR1 is SGHTS and CDR2 is YDEGEE. Between the trimmed V and J ends, which lost 5 bases and 6 bases, there was a span of 17 bases. CDR3 loop: CASRDPTGSDGYTF. In DNA form, the CDR3 reads TGTGCCAGCAGGGATCCCACAGGTTCGGATGGCTACACCTTC.

CDR3 coding DNA: TGTGCCAGCAGTGAACCCCCAGGTCCCGAGCAGTACTTC. Its translation is CASSEPPGPEQYF. This chain connects TRBV6-1 to TRBJ2-7; D unresolved. The CDR3 consists of 13 residues. Per the germline V gene, CDR1 is MNHNS and CDR2 is SASEGT. Trimming stripped 2 bases from V and 6 bases from J, with 11 bases between.

The gene calls are TRBV6-5 and TRBJ2-5; D may be TRBD1 (5 bases). The CDR3 consists of 15 residues. Trimming left V 6 bases short and J 4 bases short, with 18 bases between. The germline gives CDR1 MNHEY, CDR2 SVGAGI. CDR3: CASRSFRGGGETQYF. As DNA, the CDR3 is TGTGCCAGCAGATCCTTTAGGGGCGGCGGAGAGACCCAGTACTTC.

This chain connects TRBV2 to TRBJ1-1; possibly TRBD1 for D (6 bases). CDR1 and CDR2 (germline): SNHLY, FYNNEI. V was shortened by 6 bases and J by 4 bases, with 12 bases between the two germline ends. The CDR3 consists of 13 residues. CDR3 amino acids: CASRTGTGTEAFF. The CDR3 DNA reads TGTGCCAGCAGAACAGGGACGGGCACTGAAGCTTTCTTT. Variable domain in full (rest from reference TRBV2 and TRBJ1-1): EPEVTQTPSHQVTQMGQEVILRCVPISNHLYFYWYRQILGQKVEFLVSFYNNEISEKSEIFDDQFSVERPDGSNFTLKIRSTKLEDSAMYFCASRTGTGTEAFFGQGTRLTVV.

The V and J genes are TRBV6-1 and TRBJ2-7, with TRBD1 matching over 8 bases. The V and J ends lost 5 bases and 6 bases, in that order; junction bases with no gene match: 3. Germline loops: CDR1 MNHNS, CDR2 SASEGT. This CDR3 is 12 amino acids long. This chain's CDR3 is CASSTQGAEQYF. CDR3 coding DNA: TGTGCCAGCAGTACCCAGGGGGCCGAGCAGTACTTC.

The chain recombines TRBV4-2 with TRBJ2-1, with TRBD2 identical over 9 bases. The V segment lost 0 bases and the J segment 0 bases; nucleotides outside the gene matches: 3. Germline V lookup: CDR1 LGHNA, CDR2 YNFKEQ. The CDR3 is 17 amino acids. The CDR3 sequence is CASSQDQAGGSYNEQFF. The CDR3 bases are TGTGCCAGCAGCCAAGATCAAGCGGGGGGCTCCTACAATGAGCAGTTCTTC.

V gene TRBV9 combines with J gene TRBJ2-4; D unclear. This CDR3 comprises 15 residues. The V end lost 0 bases, the J end lost 3 bases, and 10 bases lay between the germline ends. Germline lookup yields CDR1 SGDLS and CDR2 YYNGEE. The CDR3 here is CASSVADSVKNIQYF. The CDR3 bases are TGTGCCAGCAGCGTAGCCGACTCTGTCAAAAACATTCAGTACTTC.

This sequence joins TRBV7-2 and TRBJ2-7; 9 positions match TRBD1. The CDR3 sequence is 16 residues long. V gave up 7 bases and J gave up 4 bases; unmatched junction bases: 14. Looked up from germline, CDR1 is SGHTA and CDR2 is FQGNSA. CDR3 sequence: CASIGEWDRDRYEQYF. In nucleotides, the CDR3 is TGTGCCAGCATCGGAGAATGGGACAGGGACAGGTACGAGCAGTACTTC.

This clone was detected once. CDR3 sequence: CASSGAGGSTDTQYF. The CDR3 DNA reads as TGTGCCAGCAGCGGAGCGGGGGGGAGCACAGATACGCAGTATTTT. The rearrangement uses TRBV9 and TRBJ2-3; 10 bases are shared with TRBD2. The V and J ends lost 3 bases and 0 bases, in that order; junction bases with no gene match: 1. Germline CDR1 and CDR2: SGDLS and YYNGEE. The CDR3 spans 15 residues.

The V gene is TRBV2, the J gene TRBJ1-2; D perhaps matches TRBD1 (5 bases). Germline V gene lookup returns CDR1 SNHLY and CDR2 FYNNEI. The ends were cut back, 1 base at V and 3 bases at J, with 18 bases in the middle. The CDR3 has 17 amino acids. As DNA, the CDR3 is TGTGCCAGCAGTGAAGTGATTGGAGGGGTGGGCGACTATGGCTACACCTTC. This sequence encodes CASSEVIGGVGDYGYTF.

The V call is TRBV15, the J call TRBJ1-5, with D tentatively TRBD1 (6 bases). Between the trimmed V and J ends, which lost 0 bases and 1 base, there was a span of 7 bases. The CDR3 sequence is 15 residues long. Germline lookup yields CDR1 LNHNV and CDR2 YYDKDF (reference sequence). CDR3 sequence (DNA): TGTGCCACCAGCAGAGAAGGGACAAGCAATCAGCCCCAGCATTTT. Translating it yields CATSREGTSNQPQHF.

V is TRBV5-6 and J is TRBJ1-3; tentatively, D is TRBD1 (6 bases). CDR3 size: 13 residues. V was cut by 4 bases and J by 7 bases, with 12 bases left in between. Looked up from germline, CDR1 is SGHDT and CDR2 is YYEEEE. The CDR3 DNA reads TGTGCCAGCAGCCCGGGGGGCCGGAACACCATATATTTT. It specifies CASSPGGRNTIYF.